This is a list of T cell receptor beta chains from one sample in a study of cytomegalovirus exposure and HLA in healthy donors. Method: immunoSEQ multiplex PCR; TCRdb's copy keeps in-frame clones and lacks some. The sample yields 100,000 or so clones, just over 75% seen once. Sequencing input: PBMCs. The receptors here all came from a middle-aged man in good health and CMV-seropositive. Both conserved end residues are part of each CDR3. Clone sizes are given selectively: once, few, many, or a class where the clone is expanded.

-	TRBV19	TRBJ2-3	CASSIGQSTDTQYF
-	TRBV7-9	TRBJ2-5	CASSLSFQETQYF
-	TRBV10-1	TRBJ1-5	CAPRGGPQHF
-	TRBV2	TRBJ1-3	CASSGEYTIYF
-	TRBV4-1	-	CASSHSPQGGSEQYF
-	TRBV12-2	TRBJ2-2	CASRQIFSSGRATAGELFF
-	TRBV27	TRBJ2-5	CASSPGTARGETQYF
-	TRBV28	TRBJ2-3	CASSLSPSTDTQYF
-	TRBV2	TRBJ2-3	CASSDLASTDTQYF
-	TRBV4-1	TRBJ2-3	CASSEQQGIDTQYF
-	TRBV28	TRBJ1-1	CASSLPDRIGEAFF
few	TRBV5-1	TRBJ2-5	CASSLGSGRWETQYF
-	TRBV9	TRBJ2-4	CASSGTGLAKNSQYF
once	TRBV10-3	TRBJ1-2	CAISESGQGGGYTF
-	TRBV11-3	TRBJ2-7	CASSSSSYEQYF
-	TRBV7-2	TRBJ1-2	CASTEQGKYGYTF